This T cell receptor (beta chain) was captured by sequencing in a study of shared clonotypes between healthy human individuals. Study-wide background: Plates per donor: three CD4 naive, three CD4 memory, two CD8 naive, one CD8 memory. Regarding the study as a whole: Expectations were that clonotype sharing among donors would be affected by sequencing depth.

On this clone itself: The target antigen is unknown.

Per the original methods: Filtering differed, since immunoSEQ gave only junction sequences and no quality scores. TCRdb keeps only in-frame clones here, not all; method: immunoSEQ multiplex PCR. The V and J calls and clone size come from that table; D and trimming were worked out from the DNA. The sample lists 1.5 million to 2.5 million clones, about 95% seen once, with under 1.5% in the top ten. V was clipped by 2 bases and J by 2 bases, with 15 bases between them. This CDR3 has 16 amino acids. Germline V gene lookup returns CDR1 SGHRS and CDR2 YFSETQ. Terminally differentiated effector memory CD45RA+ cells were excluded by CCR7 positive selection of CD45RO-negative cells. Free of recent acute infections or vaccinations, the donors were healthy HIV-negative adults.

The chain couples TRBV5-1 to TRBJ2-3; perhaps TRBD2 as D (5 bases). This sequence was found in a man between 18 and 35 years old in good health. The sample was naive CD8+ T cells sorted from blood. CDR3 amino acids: CASSFWADLDTDTQYF. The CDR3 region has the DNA TGCGCCAGCAGCTTCTGGGCGGACTTAGACACAGATACGCAGTATTTT. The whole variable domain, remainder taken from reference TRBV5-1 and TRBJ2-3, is KAGVTQTPRYLIKTRGQQVTLSCSPISGHRSVSWYQQTPGQGLQFLFEYFSETQRNKGNFPGRFSGRQFSNSRSEMNVSTLELGDSALYLCASSFWADLDTDTQYFGPGTRLTVL.